Below are 27 T cell receptor beta chains sequenced from a single sample in a study of T cell clonality in common variable immunodeficiency. Antigens for these TCRs are unknown. Study observations and caveats: Common variable immunodeficiency TCR beta sequences reportedly had fewer deletions and N-nucleotide insertions.

Data came from immunoSEQ multiplex PCR; TCRdb stores just in-frame clones and leaves some out. The repertoire has about 42,000 clones, none seen only once; the ten largest take around 5.8%. Sample: peripheral blood mononuclear cells. These receptors were taken from a human donor with common variable immunodeficiency.

This clone was counted between two and nine times. The CDR3 end lies 3 residues beyond the end of the read and is filled in from the germline J gene. The chain carries TRBV19 and TRBJ2-7; tentatively, D is TRBD2 (5 bases). Trimming pared 3 bases from V and 5 bases from J, leaving 11 bases between. The CDR3 extends over 13 amino acids. Germline V gene lookup returns CDR1 LNHDA and CDR2 SQIVND (reference sequence). The CDR3 sequence is CASSISGNHEQYF. CDR3 DNA, as far as it was read: TGTGCCAGTAGTATTTCGGGGAACCACGAG.

This clone was recorded many times. CDR3 residues: CATKQGESPLHF. The covered CDR3 bases are TGTGCCACTAAACAGGGGGAATCACCC. The chain joins TRBV15 to TRBJ1-6; 8 nucleotides agree with TRBD1. The CDR3 end lies 3 residues beyond the end of the read and is filled in from the germline J gene. Trimming at V came to 9 bases and at J to 10 bases, leaving 5 bases not matched to a gene. Germline V lookup: CDR1 LNHNV, CDR2 YYDKDF (reference sequence). CDR3 length equals 12 residues.

This clone was seen repeatedly, ten times or more. The CDR3 end is not reached by the read, which stops 3 residues before it; the germline J gene fills it in. The V gene is TRBV11-2, the J gene TRBJ1-3; the D is unclear. This CDR3 spans 15 amino acids. V lost 0 bases, J lost 4 bases, and 10 bases lay in between. Looked up from germline, CDR1 is SGHAT and CDR2 is FQNNGV. Here the CDR3 reads CASSLEAQLGNTIYF. The sequenced part of the CDR3 DNA is TGTGCCAGCAGCTTAGAGGCCCAACTAGGAAACACC.

This clone appeared a few times. With the read ending 3 residues before the CDR3 end, the germline J gene is used to fill in that end. The J gene is TRBJ2-5, the V gene TRBV11-2; 7 bases match TRBD1. With V trimmed by 1 base and J by 5 bases, 7 bases remained unmatched. CDR1 SGHAT and CDR2 FQNNGV come from the germline V gene. The CDR3 sequence is 15 residues long. The DNA read from the CDR3 is TGTGCCAGCAGCTTAGGTGGCAGGGGGTTTGAGACC. Translation: CASSLGGRGFET. From start to end, the CDR3 is CASSLGGRGFETQYF.

CDR3 loop: CASSLRREGTGELFF. Partial CDR3 DNA: TGTGCCAGCAGCTTAAGGCGGGAGGGCACCGGGGAG. The chain carries TRBV7-2 and TRBJ2-2; the match to TRBD2 covers 9 bases. With the read ending 3 residues before the CDR3 end, the germline J gene is used to fill in that end. Per the germline V gene, CDR1 is SGHTA and CDR2 is FQGNSA. This CDR3 has 15 amino acids. V dropped 2 bases and J dropped 4; count of bases not matched to a gene: 2. Drawing the rest from reference TRBV7-2 and TRBJ2-2, the complete variable domain is GAGVSQSPSNKVTEKGKDVELRCDPISGHTALYWYRQSLGQGLEFLIYFQGNSAPDKSGLPSDRFSAERTGGSVSTLTIQRTQQEDSAVYLCASSLRREGTGELFFGEGSRLTVL.

This clone was recorded a few times. The CDR3 DNA, read in part, is TGTGCCAGCAGCGATTATTACAGGGGGAACACTGAA. This codes for CASSDYYRGNTE. The whole CDR3 is CASSDYYRGNTEAFF. The chain is built from TRBV2 and TRBJ1-1, with 7 nucleotides matching TRBD1. The CDR3 end lies 3 residues beyond the end of the read and is filled in from the germline J gene. The V and J ends lost 6 bases and 1 base, in that order; junction bases with no gene match: 8. The CDR3 covers 15 residues. In germline, CDR1 is SNHLY, CDR2 FYNNEI.

With respect to this clone: The read is 3 residues too short to cover the CDR3 end, so that end is filled in from the germline J gene. The V call is TRBV20-1, the J call TRBJ2-1; the D gene is possibly TRBD1 (6 bases). The CDR3 totals 19 residues. V was pared by 6 bases and J by 9 bases, with 36 bases between. Germline CDR1 DFQATT, CDR2 SNEGSKA (reference sequence). The CDR3 bases that were read are TGCAGTGCCAGATCAAAGCCAGGGGCTCGTGCCCACCAATTGGGTGAG. Its protein is CSARSKPGARAHQLGE. The full CDR3 reads CSARSKPGARAHQLGEQFF.

This clone came up many times. The read finishes 3 residues shy of the CDR3 end, and the germline J gene is used to complete it. The chain recombines TRBV18 with TRBJ1-1; TRBD1 agrees at 7 bases. This CDR3 is 13 amino acids long. The V and J ends lost 8 bases and 5 bases, in that order; junction bases with no gene match: 8. The germline CDR1 and CDR2 sequences are KGHSH and LQKENI. This chain's CDR3 is CASQGEIETEAFF. CDR3 bases read: TGTGCCAGCCAGGGGGAAATCGAGACTGAA.

This clone occurred many times. The CDR3 extends 3 residues past the end of the read, so its final part is completed from the germline J gene. This chain uses TRBV20-1 with TRBJ1-4, with a weak D call TRBD1 (6 bases). Trimming left V 5 bases short and J 0 bases short, with 16 bases between. CDR3 length: 16 amino acids. CDR1 is DFQATT, CDR2 SNEGSKA, per germline (reference sequence). CDR3 DNA (partial): TGCAGTGCTTTCCGGGACACCCTCACAACTAATGAAAAA. Residues: CSAFRDTLTTNEK. The complete CDR3 reads CSAFRDTLTTNEKLFF.

Regarding this clone: The CDR3 goes on 3 residues after the read ends, and that part is filled in from the germline J gene. The chain joins TRBV19 to TRBJ1-6, with D possibly TRBD1 on 6 matching bases. V gave up 4 bases and J gave up 3 bases, with 13 bases separating them. The CDR3 is made up of 16 amino acids. Per germline, CDR1 LNHDA and CDR2 SQIVND (reference sequence). The CDR3 DNA, read in part, is TGTGCCAGTAGTAGAAGGACAGAAATCTATAATTCACCC. Protein sequence: CASSRRTEIYNSP. The whole CDR3 sequence reads CASSRRTEIYNSPLHF. Full variable domain (missing parts from reference TRBV19 and TRBJ1-6): DGGITQSPKYLFRKEGQNVTLSCEQNLNHDAMYWYRQDPGQGLRLIYYSQIVNDFQKGDIAEGYSVSREKKESFPLTVTSAQKNPTAFYLCASSRRTEIYNSPLHFGNGTRLTVT.

Comments on this clone: The junction and the germline gene differ at one end; a read error may be behind it. The CDR3 goes on 3 residues after the read ends, and that part is filled in from the germline J gene. The chain combines TRBV30 with TRBJ1-2, with D hard to call. Per germline, CDR1 GTSNPN and CDR2 SVGIG (reference sequence). The CDR3 loop spans 11 amino acids. The covered CDR3 bases are TGTGCCGGGAGTGAGGTCTATGGC. Residues: CAGSEVYG. The complete CDR3 reads CAGSEVYGYTF.

About this clone itself: With the read ending 3 residues before the CDR3 end, the germline J gene is used to fill in that end. The J gene is TRBJ2-1, the V gene TRBV19, with D possibly matching TRBD2 (5 bases). Germline lookup yields CDR1 LNHDA and CDR2 SQIVND (reference sequence). The CDR3 extends over 14 amino acids. Between the trimmed V and J ends, which lost 10 bases and 3 bases, there was a span of 16 bases. The CDR3: CATHPSAGYNEQFF. The CDR3 DNA, read in part, is TGTGCCACTCACCCGAGCGCGGGCTACAATGAG.

CDR3 sequence: CASSGSRRGAVGGNEQFF. Partial CDR3 DNA: TGCGCCAGCAGCGGGTCCCGCCGGGGGGCGGTCGGGGGGAATGAG. The chain is built from TRBV5-1 and TRBJ2-1; weak D call: TRBD2 (7 bases). Sequencing ends 3 residues short of the CDR3 end; the germline J gene provides the rest. Germline V gives CDR1 SGHRS, CDR2 YFSETQ. Between the trimmed V and J ends, which lost 4 bases and 7 bases, there was a span of 27 bases. CDR3 length: 18 residues. Drawing the rest from reference TRBV5-1 and TRBJ2-1, the complete variable domain is KAGVTQTPRYLIKTRGQQVTLSCSPISGHRSVSWYQQTPGQGLQFLFEYFSETQRNKGNFPGRFSGRQFSNSRSEMNVSTLELGDSALYLCASSGSRRGAVGGNEQFFGPGTRLTVL.

This clone was picked up a small number of times. The read halts 3 residues ahead of the CDR3 end, with the missing end drawn from the germline J gene. The gene calls are TRBV5-1 and TRBJ1-1, with TRBD1 matching over 11 bases. V trimming: 5 bases; J trimming: 5 bases; junction bases outside the gene matches: 11. The CDR3 has 16 amino acids. Germline-derived CDR1 and CDR2 are SGHRS and YFSETQ. The part of the CDR3 DNA that was read is TGCGCCAGCAGACATCCACCGGGACAGGGGGGGACTGAA. Its protein product is CASRHPPGQGGTE. The full CDR3 protein is CASRHPPGQGGTEAFF.

This clone came up many times. The read terminates 3 residues before the CDR3 end, so the remaining end is supplied by the germline J gene. The V gene is TRBV6-4, the J gene TRBJ2-5; 9 nucleotides line up with TRBD1. J gave up 2 bases and V 7 bases, and 8 bases lay outside the gene matches. The CDR3 is made up of 15 amino acids. CDR1 MRHNA and CDR2 SNTAGT come from the germline V gene. CDR3 protein: CASMTGGGVQETQYF. The DNA read from the CDR3 is TGTGCCAGCATGACAGGGGGAGGGGTACAAGAGACC.

This clone was recorded a few times. From the germline J gene comes the end of the CDR3, since the read stops 3 residues before it. J is TRBJ1-5 and V is TRBV6-1; 11 bases match TRBD1. The V and J ends lost 0 bases and 6 bases, in that order; junction bases with no gene match: 4. There are 16 residues in the CDR3. Germline-derived CDR1 and CDR2 are MNHNS and SASEGT. This chain's CDR3 is CASSEARTGGGQPQHF. CDR3 bases read: TGTGCCAGCAGTGAAGCACGGACAGGGGGCGGTCAGCCC.

In its sample, this clone was seen many times. The read terminates 3 residues ahead of where the CDR3 ends, so the germline J gene completes it. The J gene is TRBJ1-1, the V gene TRBV20-1; 11 bases line up with TRBD1. The germline CDR1 and CDR2 sequences are DFQATT and SNEGSKA (reference sequence). With V trimmed by 2 bases and J by 4 bases, 6 bases remained unmatched. The CDR3 loop spans 15 amino acids. CDR3 region: CSARPRGQGGTEAFF. The sequenced part of the CDR3 DNA is TGCAGTGCTAGACCACGGGGACAGGGGGGCACTGAA.

Turning to this clone: The read falls 3 residues short of the CDR3 end, and the missing part is taken from the germline J gene. The same CDR3 also results from other DNA sequences found in this sample. The gene calls are TRBV19 and TRBJ2-5, with TRBD1 as a possible D gene (5 bases). Germline-derived CDR1 and CDR2 are LNHDA and SQIVND (reference sequence). V lost 5 bases and J 2 bases, leaving 15 bases between the germline ends. CDR3 length: 15 amino acids. CDR3 sequence: CASSVQGVGQETQYF. The covered CDR3 bases are TGTGCCAGTAGTGTTCAGGGTGTCGGGCAAGAGACC.

In this sample, this clone turned up a few times. The CDR3 loop is CSATSENEQFF. The part of the CDR3 DNA that was read is TGCAGTGCTACTAGCGAAAATGAG. The gene calls are TRBV20-1 and TRBJ2-1; D possibly corresponds to TRBD2 (6 bases). The read terminates 3 residues before the CDR3 end, so the remaining end is supplied by the germline J gene. The CDR3 runs to 11 residues. V dropped 4 bases and J dropped 7 bases, with 8 bases sitting between them. Germline-derived CDR1 and CDR2 are DFQATT and SNEGSKA (reference sequence).

In its sample, this clone was seen a few times. The read ends 3 residues early relative to the CDR3; the germline J gene fills the gap. The rearrangement uses TRBV7-2 and TRBJ1-4, with D perhaps matching TRBD1 (5 bases). V lost 1 base and J 8 bases, leaving 14 bases between the germline ends. The CDR3 totals 15 residues. The germline V gene has CDR1 SGHTA and CDR2 FQGNSA. The CDR3 bases that were read are TGTGCCAGCAGCTTAGTTGGGGGGGAGCAGGAAAAA. Its protein is CASSLVGGEQEK. The full CDR3 reads CASSLVGGEQEKLFF.

This clone was counted many times. The sequenced fragment ends 3 residues before the CDR3 boundary, so the rest is inferred from the germline J gene. The V gene is TRBV30, the J gene TRBJ1-6, with TRBD1 matching 7 bases. The CDR3 covers 16 residues. Germline V gene data show CDR1 as GTSNPN and CDR2 as SVGIG (reference sequence). V lost 0 bases and J lost 3; bases outside the gene matches: 5. CDR3 loop: CAWSVLRDSYNSPLHF. The sequenced part of the CDR3 DNA is TGTGCCTGGAGTGTTCTCCGGGACAGCTATAATTCACCC. Supplemented by reference TRBV30 and TRBJ1-6, the full variable domain reads SQTIHQWPATLVQPVGSPLSLECTVEGTSNPNLYWYRQAAGRGLQLLFYSVGIGQISSEVPQNLSASRPQDRQFILSSKKLLLSDSGFYLCAWSVLRDSYNSPLHFGNGTRLTVT.

This clone was seen a few times. The sequenced part of the CDR3 DNA is TGTGCCAGCAGAGGGACAGACTTCACCGGGGAG. Translating it yields CASRGTDFTGE. The full CDR3 protein reads CASRGTDFTGELFF. The rearrangement links TRBV2 to TRBJ2-2; the match to TRBD1 covers 7 bases. The read halts 3 residues ahead of the CDR3 end, with the missing end drawn from the germline J gene. The CDR3 covers 14 residues. V dropped 6 bases and J dropped 4; count of bases not matched to a gene: 5. From germline, CDR1 is SNHLY and CDR2 FYNNEI.

Note on this clone: The CDR3 extends 3 residues past the end of the read, so its final part is completed from the germline J gene. V is TRBV11-2 and J is TRBJ1-5; D gene uncertain. The V gene's germline CDR1 is SGHAT and CDR2 FQNNGV. Deletions cut 5 bases from V and 7 bases from J, with 12 bases between. CDR3 length equals 13 residues. CDR3 sequence reads: CASSVGPVQPQHF. The sequenced part of the CDR3 DNA is TGTGCCAGCAGCGTTGGGCCCGTACAGCCC.

This clone was seen a few times. Read sequence stops 3 residues before the CDR3 end, and the germline J gene provides the missing end. The rearrangement uses TRBV30 and TRBJ2-3; D perhaps matches TRBD1 (5 bases). This CDR3 region has 16 residues. The germline V gene encodes CDR1 GTSNPN and CDR2 SVGIG (reference sequence). V shed 4 bases and J shed 0 bases, with 17 bases lying between them. CDR3 sequence reads: CAWTPDSDPSTDTQYF. The sequenced CDR3 bases are TGTGCCTGGACTCCCGACAGCGACCCTAGCACAGATACG. Based on the CDR3 plus reference TRBV30 and TRBJ2-3, the full variable domain is SQTIHQWPATLVQPVGSPLSLECTVEGTSNPNLYWYRQAAGRGLQLLFYSVGIGQISSEVPQNLSASRPQDRQFILSSKKLLLSDSGFYLCAWTPDSDPSTDTQYFGPGTRLTVL.

This clone has ten or more counts. The chain's CDR3 is CASSILGREGQPQHF. The sequenced part of the CDR3 DNA is TGTGCCAGTAGTATACTCGGTCGTGAGGGGCAGCCC. The rearrangement uses TRBV19 and TRBJ1-5; maybe TRBD1 (5 bases). The sequenced fragment ends 3 residues before the CDR3 boundary, so the rest is inferred from the germline J gene. The CDR3 loop spans 15 amino acids. The V gene lost 2 bases and the J gene lost 7 bases, with 15 bases spanning the gap. Per germline, CDR1 LNHDA and CDR2 SQIVND (reference sequence).

This clone was seen repeatedly, ten times or more. The read terminates 3 residues before the CDR3 end, so the remaining end is supplied by the germline J gene. V is TRBV5-6 and J is TRBJ2-7; the D gene is possibly TRBD2 (5 bases). V gave up 4 bases and J gave up 2 bases, with 16 bases separating them. This CDR3 contains 15 residues. Per germline, CDR1 SGHDT and CDR2 YYEEEE. CDR3 amino acids: CASSIPRVSAYEQYF. The CDR3 DNA, read in part, is TGTGCCAGCAGCATTCCCCGGGTTAGCGCCTACGAG.

With respect to this clone: The read comes to an end 3 residues before the CDR3 does, leaving the germline J gene to fill in the end. V usage is TRBV2 and J usage is TRBJ2-1, with 7 bases lining up with TRBD2. The CDR3 has 15 residues. The trim removed 6 bases at V and 4 bases at J, leaving 9 bases unmatched. Per the germline V gene, CDR1 is SNHLY and CDR2 is FYNNEI. CDR3: CASSITSEPYNEQFF. CDR3 DNA (partial): TGTGCCAGCAGCATTACTAGCGAACCTTACAATGAG.